The present T cell receptor (beta chain) was sequenced within a study of beta chain features in type 1 diabetes. Study conclusions and caveats: In type 1 diabetes patients, VDJ junctions had fewer insertions; deletions at these junctions were more frequent.

By way of CD45RO/CCR7/CD25/CD127/CD95/CD27, the CD4+ regulatory, stem cell-like memory, central memory and naive cells were sorted. The authors reverse transcribed all of the isolated RNA, so sequencing captured expressed TCRB transcripts. Mean yield for stem cell-like memory T cell samples was 850,000 to 1,200,000 reads. Clones were sequenced by immunoSEQ multiplex PCR, and TCRdb holds only the in-frame ones, with some missing. Of around 99,000 clones listed, roughly 43% are singletons. About this clone: Its antigen is unidentified.

J gave up 3 bases and V 1 base, and 3 bases lay outside the gene matches. There are 14 residues in the CDR3. Germline loops: CDR1 SGHTA, CDR2 FQGNSA. The chain uses TRBV7-2 and TRBJ2-7; 7 bases are shared with TRBD1. The sample comprised stem cell memory CD4+ T cells from blood. This receptor was obtained from a woman aged 18-35 years in good health. This chain's CDR3 is CASSLVAGGYEQYF. Written as DNA, the CDR3 is TGTGCCAGCAGCTTAGTGGCAGGGGGCTACGAGCAGTACTTC.